The 25 T cell receptor beta chains given below trace back to one sample, sequenced in a study of beta chain features in type 1 diabetes. Study-wide findings and caveats: All four CD4+ subsets from Type 1 diabetes patients carried moderately but significantly shorter TCRB CDR3s.

These receptors have no identified antigens. Expressed TCRB transcripts were sequenced because the isolated RNA had all been reverse transcribed beforehand. Using immunoSEQ multiplex PCR, the repertoire was profiled, and TCRdb retains in-frame clones only, with some absent. Seen here are about 150,000 clones, roughly 9% observed once, and the top ten hold approximately 0.7%. Sequences were obtained from central memory CD4+ T cells from blood. The receptors originated from a woman younger than 45 with type 1 diabetes.

The chain combines TRBV19 with TRBJ1-5; 10 bases fit TRBD1. With 5 bases clipped from V and 4 bases from J, the junction kept 5 bases outside the gene matches. This CDR3 has 15 amino acids. Per germline, CDR1 LNHDA and CDR2 SQIVND (reference sequence). The CDR3 DNA sequence: TGTGCCAGTAGTCGACAGGGGGCAGGAAATCAGCCCCAGCATTTT. Protein: CASSRQGAGNQPQHF.

This chain uses TRBV18 with TRBJ1-2; tentatively, D is TRBD1 (5 bases). The CDR3 spans 12 residues. V lost 5 bases and J lost 5, with 9 bases in between. CDR1 and CDR2 from the germline V gene are KGHSH and LQKENI. The CDR3 DNA sequence: TGTGCCAGCTCATCTTCAGGGTATGGCTACACCTTC. Amino acid sequence: CASSSSGYGYTF.

The table lists this clone with a few counts. This sequence joins TRBV29-1 and TRBJ2-1; 7 bases fit TRBD1. The length of the CDR3 is 12 residues. CDR1 and CDR2 from the germline V gene are SQVTM and ANQGSEA. V dropped 7 bases and J dropped 5; count of bases not matched to a gene: 5. The CDR3 protein is CSDQGQNNEQFF. The CDR3 bases are TGCAGCGACCAGGGACAGAACAATGAGCAGTTCTTC.

The chain joins TRBV9 to TRBJ2-2, with D tentatively TRBD2 (5 bases). CDR3 size: 14 residues. Germline V CDR1 and CDR2: SGDLS, YYNGEE. The V end was cut by 3 bases, the J end by 2 bases, with 8 bases between. The CDR3 DNA reads as TGTGCCAGCAGCGAGCGGCTAAACACCGGGGAGCTGTTTTTT. Its protein product is CASSERLNTGELFF.

The chain has TRBV30 and TRBJ2-2; 8 bases fit TRBD2. With 2 bases clipped from V and 7 bases from J, the junction kept 3 bases outside the gene matches. The CDR3 totals 13 residues. The V gene's germline CDR1 is GTSNPN and CDR2 SVGIG (reference sequence). CDR3 sequence: CAWSPGGVGELFF. CDR3 DNA sequence: TGTGCCTGGAGTCCCGGGGGGGTCGGGGAGCTGTTTTTT.

A few counts support this clone. The V call is TRBV19, the J call TRBJ1-2; 11 nucleotides line up with TRBD1. V was clipped by 5 bases and J by 7 bases; unmatched bases: 9. CDR1 and CDR2 (germline): LNHDA, SQIVND (reference sequence). The CDR3 is 15 residues long. Here the CDR3 DNA reads TGTGCCAGTAGTCCTCGGACAGGGGGCTCGGCTGGCTACACCTTC. This gives the protein CASSPRTGGSAGYTF.

The sample holds a few counts of this clone. The chain carries TRBV18 and TRBJ1-1, with D possibly TRBD1 on 5 matching bases. From germline, CDR1 is KGHSH and CDR2 LQKENI. This CDR3 has 15 amino acids. Trimming left V 1 base short and J 2 bases short, with 11 bases between. The CDR3 sequence: CASSPRDFPNTEAFF. The CDR3 bases are TGTGCCAGCTCACCACGGGACTTCCCTAACACTGAAGCTTTCTTT.

In this sample, this clone turned up a few times. This chain joins TRBV6-6 and TRBJ2-3; D may be TRBD2 (6 bases). This CDR3 region has 14 residues. The ends were cut back, 0 bases at V and 3 bases at J, with 7 bases in the middle. Germline CDR1 MNHNY, CDR2 SVGAGI (reference sequence). The CDR3 here is CASSYSGGTDTQYF. The CDR3 DNA reads as TGTGCCAGCAGTTACTCGGGGGGTACAGATACGCAGTATTTT.

The chain uses TRBV28 and TRBJ1-1; a weak D match, TRBD1 (6 bases). Trimming took off 4 bases at V and 6 bases at J, with 15 bases between the two ends. Looked up from germline, CDR1 is MDHEN and CDR2 is SYDVKM. The CDR3 totals 14 residues. The CDR3 loop is CASSSGAGVPEAFF. The DNA for the CDR3 is TGTGCCAGCAGTTCCGGGGCAGGGGTTCCTGAAGCTTTCTTT.

The chain joins TRBV28 to TRBJ2-5, with 9 bases identical to TRBD2. V lost 4 bases, J lost 1 base, and 1 base stayed unmatched. The CDR3 spans 14 residues. The germline gives CDR1 MDHEN, CDR2 SYDVKM. The CDR3 reads CASSWRGGQETQYF. CDR3 coding DNA: TGTGCCAGCAGTTGGCGGGGGGGCCAAGAGACCCAGTACTTC.

This clone showed up just a few times. The chain combines TRBV4-2 with TRBJ1-2, with TRBD1 identical over 7 bases. Trimming cost V 0 bases and J 10 bases; bases outside gene matches: 14. This CDR3 has 16 amino acids. Germline-derived CDR1 and CDR2 are LGHNA and YNFKEQ. The CDR3 DNA sequence: TGTGCCAGCAGCCAAGAAAAACGGCCATACAGGGGCACCTACACCTTC. The encoded protein is CASSQEKRPYRGTYTF.

The CDR3 DNA is TGTGCCTGGAGAGGGCCAGGGGGATCCTACAATGAGCAGTTCTTC. Translating it yields CAWRGPGGSYNEQFF. This chain joins TRBV30 and TRBJ2-1, with 7 bases fitting TRBD1. Germline-derived CDR1 and CDR2 are GTSNPN and SVGIG (reference sequence). The CDR3 is 15 amino acids. After removal of 3 bases from V and 1 base from J, the junction contained 6 bases not matched to a gene.

This clone occurred a few times. The chain links TRBV5-1 to TRBJ2-1, with a weak D call TRBD2 (6 bases). Germline lookup yields CDR1 SGHRS and CDR2 YFSETQ. The CDR3 sequence is 15 residues long. Trimming removed 2 bases from V and 9 bases from J, with 18 bases in between. Written as DNA, the CDR3 is TGCGCCAGCAGCTTAATAGTGGGCTGGGACTCTGAGCAGTTCTTC. This gives the protein CASSLIVGWDSEQFF.

The table lists this clone with a few counts. The chain links TRBV5-1 to TRBJ2-2; D call uncertain. The CDR3 has 15 residues. V was clipped by 3 bases and J by 3 bases, with 12 bases between them. Germline loops: CDR1 SGHRS, CDR2 YFSETQ. The CDR3, as DNA: TGCGCCAGCAGCTGGGCCCGGTCGGACACCGGGGAGCTGTTTTTT. Protein product: CASSWARSDTGELFF.

This clone was recorded a few times. V gene TRBV5-4 combines with J gene TRBJ2-3; 9 bases fit TRBD2. This CDR3 contains 16 residues. The V segment lost 1 base and the J segment 5 bases; nucleotides outside the gene matches: 8. The germline CDR1 and CDR2 sequences are SGHNT and YYREEE (reference sequence). The CDR3 bases are TGTGCCAGCAGCTTGTGGTTAGCGGGAGATTTAGATACGCAGTATTTT. Translated, it gives CASSLWLAGDLDTQYF.

Ten or more counts support this clone. The rearrangement joins TRBV2 to TRBJ2-1, with 12 bases matching TRBD2. Per the germline V gene, CDR1 is SNHLY and CDR2 is FYNNEI. The junction had 4 bases not matched to a gene; V was cut back by 6 bases and J by 4 bases. The CDR3 consists of 15 residues. The CDR3 here is CASRRLAGAYNEQFF. CDR3 coding DNA: TGTGCCAGCAGACGACTAGCGGGAGCGTACAATGAGCAGTTCTTC. The variable domain in full, completed from reference TRBV2 and TRBJ2-1, reads EPEVTQTPSHQVTQMGQEVILRCVPISNHLYFYWYRQILGQKVEFLVSFYNNEISEKSEIFDDQFSVERPDGSNFTLKIRSTKLEDSAMYFCASRRLAGAYNEQFFGPGTRLTVL.

This clone has just a few counts. The chain carries TRBV10-3 and TRBJ1-2, with D perhaps TRBD1 (6 bases). CDR3 length: 11 residues. Deletions cut 2 bases from V and 13 bases from J, with 11 bases between. Germline V gene lookup returns CDR1 ENHRY and CDR2 SYGVKD. In nucleotides, the CDR3 is TGTGCCATCAGTGAGCGCACAGGGCGCACCTTC. It is translated as CAISERTGRTF.

The V and J genes are TRBV14 and TRBJ1-1; D is possibly TRBD1 (5 bases). Between the trimmed V and J ends, which lost 2 bases and 4 bases, there was a span of 17 bases. This CDR3 has 16 residues. Germline V gives CDR1 SGHDN, CDR2 FVKESK. CDR3 in DNA: TGTGCCAGCAGCCAACCTGTAAGCGGGGGGACCACTGAAGCTTTCTTT. It encodes CASSQPVSGGTTEAFF.

This rearrangement joins TRBV5-4 to TRBJ2-3, with TRBD2 matching 8 bases. Germline V gives CDR1 SGHNT, CDR2 YYREEE (reference sequence). J was trimmed by 6 bases and V by 1 base; bases with no gene match: 4. The CDR3 is made up of 14 amino acids. The DNA of the CDR3 is TGTGCCAGCAGCTTGCTTAGCGGGACCGATACGCAGTATTTT. It yields the protein CASSLLSGTDTQYF.

This clone was counted a few times. This chain uses TRBV20-1 with TRBJ2-5; D call uncertain. CDR3 length: 11 amino acids. V lost 4 bases to trimming and J lost 3 bases, with 6 bases between them. CDR1 is DFQATT, CDR2 SNEGSKA, per germline (reference sequence). For the CDR3, the DNA is TGCAGTGCTACCCTAAAAGAGACCCAGTACTTC. Its protein product is CSATLKETQYF.

This clone has only a few counts. The chain has TRBV5-1 and TRBJ1-1; TRBD1 aligns across 9 bases. The CDR3 is 15 amino acids. Per germline, CDR1 SGHRS and CDR2 YFSETQ. J was trimmed by 3 bases and V by 0 bases; bases with no gene match: 3. This CDR3 is CASSLAGTGYTEAFF. In nucleotides, the CDR3 is TGCGCCAGCAGCTTGGCGGGGACAGGGTACACTGAAGCTTTCTTT.

This clone came up a few times. The chain joins TRBV29-1 to TRBJ2-4; TRBD1 might be the D (7 bases). The CDR3 extends over 14 amino acids. V was pared by 4 bases and J by 7 bases, with 17 bases between. Germline assignment: CDR1 SQVTM and CDR2 ANQGSEA. CDR3 bases: TGCAGCGTTGTTAGGGGCTCAGGGGGGAACATTCAGTACTTC. This translates into CSVVRGSGGNIQYF.

This clone was counted only a few times. This rearrangement joins TRBV5-1 to TRBJ2-3; TRBD1 might be the D (7 bases). CDR1 is SGHRS and CDR2 is YFSETQ in the germline V gene. The CDR3 is made up of 13 amino acids. V gave up 7 bases and J gave up 6 bases, with 15 bases separating them. In nucleotides, the CDR3 is TGCGCCAGCTCGGGAGCAGGGGGGGATACGCAGTATTTT. Residues: CASSGAGGDTQYF. The variable domain in full, completed from reference TRBV5-1 and TRBJ2-3, reads KAGVTQTPRYLIKTRGQQVTLSCSPISGHRSVSWYQQTPGQGLQFLFEYFSETQRNKGNFPGRFSGRQFSNSRSEMNVSTLELGDSALYLCASSGAGGDTQYFGPGTRLTVL.

The sample holds a few counts of this clone. The chain recombines TRBV28 with TRBJ2-7; 9 bases align to TRBD1. The CDR3 has 14 amino acids. The germline V gene encodes CDR1 MDHEN and CDR2 SYDVKM. Losses at the gene ends were 8 bases for V and 3 bases for J; bases not matched to a gene: 8. CDR3 sequence: CASEPPGQGYEQYF. CDR3 nucleotides: TGTGCCAGCGAGCCTCCGGGACAGGGCTACGAGCAGTACTTC.

There are a few counts of this clone. The genes are TRBV11-2 and TRBJ2-2; the match to TRBD2 covers 7 bases. The V and J ends lost 5 bases and 6 bases, in that order; junction bases with no gene match: 12. The CDR3 is 16 residues long. The V gene's germline CDR1 is SGHAT and CDR2 FQNNGV. The CDR3 coding sequence is TGTGCCAGCAGCGCAGGACTAGTCCGCTCACCCGGGGAGCTGTTTTTT. Translation: CASSAGLVRSPGELFF.